This is a list of T cell receptor beta chains from one sample in a study of cytomegalovirus exposure and HLA in healthy donors. TCRdb's table, derived via immunoSEQ multiplex PCR, lists solely in-frame clones and lacks some. The sample holds 90,000 to 110,000 clones, more than 9.5% seen once. The sequencing sample was made of PBMCs. Receptors originate from a middle-aged man in good health and CMV-seropositive. Each CDR3 is given with its conserved first and last residue. Each record gives: clone size, V gene, J gene, D gene, CDR3 DNA, CDR3 protein. D genes are given only for firm matches. Not all rows give a size; the values are once, few, many and, for expanded clones, a class.

abundance: .
v_gene: TRBV5-4
j_gene: TRBJ1-3
d_gene: .
CDR3nt: TGTGCCAGCAGCTTGCCAGGGGCCTCTGGAAACACCATATATTTT
CDR3aa: CASSLPGASGNTIYF

abundance: few
v_gene: TRBV5-1
j_gene: TRBJ1-2
d_gene: .
CDR3nt: TGCGCCAGCAGCTTGGACGGTCCCGATGGCTACACCTTC
CDR3aa: CASSLDGPDGYTF

abundance: .
v_gene: TRBV21-1
j_gene: TRBJ1-5
d_gene: .
CDR3nt: TGTGCCAGCAGCAAAATACAGGGAAATCAGCCCCAGCATTTT
CDR3aa: CASSKIQGNQPQHF

abundance: .
v_gene: TRBV5-4
j_gene: TRBJ2-3
d_gene: TRBD2
CDR3nt: TGTGCCAGCAGATTAGCGGGATCTAGCACAGATACGCAGTATTTT
CDR3aa: CASRLAGSSTDTQYF

abundance: .
v_gene: TRBV29-1
j_gene: TRBJ2-2
d_gene: .
CDR3nt: TGCAGCGTTGAACTAGCGAACACCGGGGAGCTGTTTTTT
CDR3aa: CSVELANTGELFF

abundance: few
v_gene: TRBV28
j_gene: TRBJ2-3
d_gene: .
CDR3nt: TGTGCCAGCAGGTCGACAGGTAGGACAGATACGCAGTATTTT
CDR3aa: CASRSTGRTDTQYF

abundance: .
v_gene: TRBV27
j_gene: TRBJ1-5
d_gene: TRBD1
CDR3nt: TGTGCCAGCAGTTTTCAGGGGGATCAGCCCCAGCATTTT
CDR3aa: CASSFQGDQPQHF

abundance: .
v_gene: TRBV7-6
j_gene: TRBJ1-1
d_gene: TRBD1
CDR3nt: TGTGCCAGCAGCTTAACCTATACAGGGGACACTGAAGCTTTCTTT
CDR3aa: CASSLTYTGDTEAFF

abundance: .
v_gene: TRBV11-2
j_gene: TRBJ1-1
d_gene: TRBD1
CDR3nt: TGTGCCAGCAGCGACGGGACAGGGAGTTGGGAAGCTTTCTTT
CDR3aa: CASSDGTGSWEAFF

abundance: many
v_gene: TRBV11-3
j_gene: TRBJ2-7
d_gene: .
CDR3nt: TGTGCCAGCAGCTTAGGGGGAGACTCCTACGAGCAGTACTTC
CDR3aa: CASSLGGDSYEQYF

abundance: .
v_gene: TRBV6-4
j_gene: TRBJ2-7
d_gene: TRBD1
CDR3nt: TGTGCCAGCACCTGGACAGGGGCGTACCTTAACGACACCTACGAGCAGTACTTC
CDR3aa: CASTWTGAYLNDTYEQYF

abundance: few
v_gene: TRBV27
j_gene: TRBJ2-5
d_gene: TRBD1
CDR3nt: TGTGCCAGCAGTTTAATCGGGACAGGGGGAACCGGGGAGACCCAGTACTTC
CDR3aa: CASSLIGTGGTGETQYF

abundance: few
v_gene: TRBV29-1
j_gene: TRBJ1-2
d_gene: .
CDR3nt: TGCAGCGGGAACAACCCCGGAGACTATGGCTACACCTTC
CDR3aa: CSGNNPGDYGYTF

abundance: .
v_gene: TRBV27
j_gene: TRBJ1-1
d_gene: .
CDR3nt: TGTGCCAGCCGAACAGGGAACACTGAAGCTTTCTTT
CDR3aa: CASRTGNTEAFF

abundance: .
v_gene: TRBV5-4
j_gene: TRBJ2-7
d_gene: .
CDR3nt: TGTGCCAGCACCCCGGAGGGCCTAAACGAGCAGTACTTC
CDR3aa: CASTPEGLNEQYF

abundance: few
v_gene: TRBV27
j_gene: TRBJ2-2
d_gene: TRBD2
CDR3nt: TGTGCCAGCAGCCTCGGGACTAGCGGGAGGGCCGGGGAGCTGTTTTTT
CDR3aa: CASSLGTSGRAGELFF

abundance: few
v_gene: TRBV11-2
j_gene: TRBJ2-1
d_gene: TRBD2
CDR3nt: TGTGCCAGCAGCTTAGAACTAGCGGGGCCCTGGGAGCAGTTCTTC
CDR3aa: CASSLELAGPWEQFF

abundance: few
v_gene: TRBV5-4
j_gene: TRBJ2-5
d_gene: TRBD2
CDR3nt: TGTGCCAGCAGCATCCGACTAGCGGGATATGAGACCCAGTACTTC
CDR3aa: CASSIRLAGYETQYF

abundance: few
v_gene: TRBV10-3
j_gene: TRBJ1-1
d_gene: TRBD1
CDR3nt: TGTGCCATCAGTGCTTCAGGGACAGGGGCCACTGAAGCTTTCTTT
CDR3aa: CAISASGTGATEAFF

abundance: .
v_gene: TRBV15
j_gene: TRBJ1-5
d_gene: TRBD1
CDR3nt: TGTGCCACCAGCCAGGACAGGGGGCGTAATCAGCCCCAGCATTTT
CDR3aa: CATSQDRGRNQPQHF

abundance: .
v_gene: TRBV29-1
j_gene: TRBJ2-7
d_gene: .
CDR3nt: TGCAGCGTTGGGGCGGGTAGCGGTACCTACGAGCAGTACTTC
CDR3aa: CSVGAGSGTYEQYF

abundance: few
v_gene: TRBV28
j_gene: TRBJ2-7
d_gene: .
CDR3nt: TGTGCCAGCAGCGTTGGCGGGACCTCACTCATGTACGAGCAGTACTTC
CDR3aa: CASSVGGTSLMYEQYF

abundance: .
v_gene: TRBV6-6
j_gene: TRBJ2-1
d_gene: TRBD2
CDR3nt: TGTGCCAGCAGTTACGGGACTAGCGGGAACAATGAGCAGTTCTTC
CDR3aa: CASSYGTSGNNEQFF

abundance: .
v_gene: TRBV6-1
j_gene: TRBJ1-5
d_gene: TRBD1
CDR3nt: TGTGCCAGCAGTGAAGCCCGGGACAGTTATCAGCCCCAGCATTTT
CDR3aa: CASSEARDSYQPQHF

abundance: few
v_gene: TRBV2
j_gene: TRBJ1-1
d_gene: TRBD1
CDR3nt: TGTGCCAGCACTCGAGAACGGGACAGGGGAATGACAGCTTTCTTT
CDR3aa: CASTRERDRGMTAFF

abundance: .
v_gene: TRBV27
j_gene: TRBJ2-3
d_gene: TRBD1
CDR3nt: TGTGCCAGCAGTCGGGGTCCCGGGACAGGGACACTAAGTGCAGATACGCAGTATTTT
CDR3aa: CASSRGPGTGTLSADTQYF

abundance: few
v_gene: TRBV19
j_gene: TRBJ2-7
d_gene: TRBD2
CDR3nt: TGTGCCAGTAGTCCCGCGGGAGGGCCCTACGAGCAGTACTTC
CDR3aa: CASSPAGGPYEQYF

abundance: few
v_gene: TRBV7-2
j_gene: TRBJ2-3
d_gene: .
CDR3nt: TGTGCCAGCAGCTTAGGAGCGGGTTTAGATACGCAGTATTTT
CDR3aa: CASSLGAGLDTQYF

abundance: .
v_gene: TRBV2
j_gene: TRBJ2-7
d_gene: .
CDR3nt: TGTGCCAGCACCCTCGGGACACCTCCCTACGAGCAGTACTTC
CDR3aa: CASTLGTPPYEQYF

abundance: few
v_gene: TRBV5-1
j_gene: TRBJ2-5
d_gene: .
CDR3nt: TGCGCCAGCAGCTCCCCGGTAGCGGCATACGGGACCCAGTACTTC
CDR3aa: CASSSPVAAYGTQYF

abundance: .
v_gene: TRBV6-1
j_gene: TRBJ2-7
d_gene: TRBD2
CDR3nt: TGTGCCAGCAGTGACTTTAGCGGGAGGGCCGGCGAGCAGTACTTC
CDR3aa: CASSDFSGRAGEQYF

abundance: .
v_gene: TRBV7-2
j_gene: TRBJ1-1
d_gene: .
CDR3nt: TGTGCCAGCAGCTCCCCCTCCGGGTATAGGAACACTGAAGCTTTCTTT
CDR3aa: CASSSPSGYRNTEAFF

abundance: few
v_gene: TRBV27
j_gene: TRBJ2-6
d_gene: .
CDR3nt: TGTGCCAGCAGCTCTACGTTGGCCAACGTCCTGACTTTC
CDR3aa: CASSSTLANVLTF

abundance: .
v_gene: TRBV18
j_gene: TRBJ2-7
d_gene: TRBD1
CDR3nt: TGTGCCAGCTCTCCTGGACAGGGAGTCTCCTACGAGCAGTACTTC
CDR3aa: CASSPGQGVSYEQYF

abundance: .
v_gene: TRBV2
j_gene: TRBJ2-1
d_gene: .
CDR3nt: TGTGCCAGCAGTGAAGGAGGGGGTTACAATGAGCAGTTCTTC
CDR3aa: CASSEGGGYNEQFF

abundance: .
v_gene: TRBV9
j_gene: TRBJ1-4
d_gene: .
CDR3nt: TGTGCCAGCAGCGAAACACAGGGCGCGGGGGCAACTAATGAAAAACTGTTTTTT
CDR3aa: CASSETQGAGATNEKLFF

abundance: .
v_gene: TRBV6-1
j_gene: TRBJ1-1
d_gene: .
CDR3nt: TGTGCCAGTATACCCGGTCGAAACACTGAAGCTTTCTTT
CDR3aa: CASIPGRNTEAFF

abundance: .
v_gene: TRBV19
j_gene: TRBJ2-5
d_gene: TRBD2
CDR3nt: TGTGCCAGTAGTATAGGACTAGCGGGAGAGGGAAGAAAAGAGACCCAGTACTTC
CDR3aa: CASSIGLAGEGRKETQYF

abundance: few
v_gene: TRBV27
j_gene: TRBJ2-1
d_gene: TRBD1
CDR3nt: TGTGCCAGCAGTCCCCGGACAGGGAGAAATGAGCAGTTCTTC
CDR3aa: CASSPRTGRNEQFF

abundance: few
v_gene: TRBV9
j_gene: TRBJ2-3
d_gene: TRBD2
CDR3nt: TGTGCCAGCAGCGTCGGGACTAGCGGGAGGGAATACACAGATACGCAGTATTTT
CDR3aa: CASSVGTSGREYTDTQYF

abundance: .
v_gene: TRBV27
j_gene: TRBJ2-2
d_gene: .
CDR3nt: TGTGCCAGCCACCCAGCAGGGGTATCCGGGGAGCTGTTTTTT
CDR3aa: CASHPAGVSGELFF

abundance: few
v_gene: TRBV27
j_gene: TRBJ2-3
d_gene: .
CDR3nt: TGTGCCAGCAGCCCCCTATCGCTCCCGACAGATACGCAGTATTTT
CDR3aa: CASSPLSLPTDTQYF

abundance: .
v_gene: TRBV27
j_gene: TRBJ2-7
d_gene: .
CDR3nt: TGTGCCAGCAGTTTCGCGAGCTCCTACGAGCAGTACTTC
CDR3aa: CASSFASSYEQYF

abundance: .
v_gene: TRBV4-1
j_gene: TRBJ1-1
d_gene: TRBD1
CDR3nt: TGCGCCAGCAGCCAAGGACAGGGGGCCGACGCTGAAGCTTTCTTT
CDR3aa: CASSQGQGADAEAFF

abundance: .
v_gene: TRBV4-2
j_gene: TRBJ2-5
d_gene: .
CDR3nt: TGTGCCAGCAGCAGACATCTCCAAGAGACCCAGTACTTC
CDR3aa: CASSRHLQETQYF

abundance: .
v_gene: TRBV29-1
j_gene: TRBJ2-1
d_gene: TRBD1
CDR3nt: TGCAGCGTTGAAGGCGACCCGGGACAGGGCATCCATGAGCAGTTCTTC
CDR3aa: CSVEGDPGQGIHEQFF

abundance: .
v_gene: TRBV27
j_gene: TRBJ1-2
d_gene: TRBD1
CDR3nt: TGTGCCAGCAGTTTAACAGGGGGATTCTATGGCTACACCTTC
CDR3aa: CASSLTGGFYGYTF

abundance: .
v_gene: TRBV14
j_gene: TRBJ2-1
d_gene: TRBD1
CDR3nt: TGTGCCAGCAGCGCCCACAGGGGAGTCCCAAATGAGCAGTTCTTC
CDR3aa: CASSAHRGVPNEQFF

abundance: .
v_gene: TRBV30
j_gene: TRBJ2-5
d_gene: TRBD2
CDR3nt: TGTGCCTGGGGCCCCGATCCGGGACTAGCGGGGCAAGAGACCCAGTACTTC
CDR3aa: CAWGPDPGLAGQETQYF

abundance: .
v_gene: TRBV6-5
j_gene: TRBJ1-6
d_gene: .
CDR3nt: TGTGCCAGCAGCTCCCGGCGGGGGAATTCACCCCTCCACTTT
CDR3aa: CASSSRRGNSPLHF

abundance: few
v_gene: TRBV27
j_gene: TRBJ2-7
d_gene: TRBD2
CDR3nt: TGTGCCAGCAGCGTCGGGACTAGCTACGAGCAGTACTTC
CDR3aa: CASSVGTSYEQYF

abundance: .
v_gene: TRBV4-3
j_gene: TRBJ2-4
d_gene: .
CDR3nt: TGCGCCAGCAGCCGAGGTCCCCTGGTGGGCAAAAACATTCAGTACTTC
CDR3aa: CASSRGPLVGKNIQYF

abundance: few
v_gene: TRBV11-2
j_gene: TRBJ2-7
d_gene: .
CDR3nt: TGTGCCAGCAGCTTAGGGCGGCTAGGCAATTACGAGCAGTACTTC
CDR3aa: CASSLGRLGNYEQYF

abundance: few
v_gene: TRBV4-1
j_gene: TRBJ2-1
d_gene: TRBD2
CDR3nt: TGCGCCAGCAGCCTCATCTTAGCGGGAGGAGATGAGCAGTTCTTC
CDR3aa: CASSLILAGGDEQFF